The T cell receptor beta chain under discussion was sequenced for a study of cytomegalovirus exposure and HLA in healthy donors (dated by TCRdb to the late 2010s). At the level of the whole study: An earlier analysis of about 560 of the donors reported 250 to 350 Gb of sequence data and 117 million unique TCR beta sequences obtained from some 200 million T cells. Both class I and class II loci were covered by HLA typing, at four-digit resolution. Of the 350 to 450 genotyped donors, approximately 80% were placed in the genetic ancestry cluster associated with self-reported Caucasian donors. Approximately 310 gigabases of sequencing data and roughly 80 million unique TCR sequences made up an early release that covered approximately 650 HLA-typed donors. Using immunosequencing, the study profiled T cell repertoires from roughly 650 subjects and related those repertoires to cytomegalovirus serostatus. The later analysis used no new phenotypic data to find candidate immune exposures, relying instead on TCR beta sequences and their occurrence across donors. To study patterns of TCR occurrence, a later analysis re-analyzed previously published TCR beta repertoires from hundreds of donors and added high-resolution HLA genotyping. On average, around 240,000 unique TCR beta nucleotide sequences were sequenced per donor among some 420 genotyped donors of the cohort, with around 19% of those sequences being non-productive. In a later genetic analysis, genome-wide SNP genotypes for about three fifths of the 666 donors were used, and that subset was treated as a discovery cohort. In an earlier analysis of roughly 540 of the donors, high-throughput TCR beta sequencing was used to judge whether each TCR beta V gene segment behaved as functional or pseudogenic. All discovery cohort repertoires had been generated using a single sequencing platform. High-throughput TCR immunosequencing, statistical association of individual TCRs with disease status, and machine learning were combined to predict cytomegalovirus infection status. Along with the roughly 710-subject first cohort, a separate validation cohort of 120 different subjects was used. The study aimed to test whether cataloging public T cell receptors could reveal signatures of past pathogen exposure. Donor age, sex, ethnicity and CMV serostatus were compiled together with the repertoire data. A handful of DR-DQ haplotypes were handled as single units for association and clustering because linkage in the cohort was strong. Typing coverage differed by locus: A, B, C, DRB1 and DQB1 were typed in roughly 620-640 donors, DQA1 in 522, DPA1 in some 570, and DPB1 in around 490.

With respect to this clone: It has no known antigen specificity. No qualities accompany the bases; no much larger clone lies one base away.

General conclusions and limits of the study: The earlier analysis of around 600 of the donors excluded roughly 17 rarely observed V segments, including chromosome 9 orphons, because counts were too low. CMV serostatus was the only immune exposure information available for the cohort. This cohort had only TCR beta chains sequenced, and the lack of alpha or paired-chain data limited which features could be detected. Correlated functional status among segregating V segments might reflect linkage disequilibrium, but an unknown experimental factor could not be ruled out. Most CMV-associated TCR beta chains appeared to be HLA-restricted in a later analysis, and the HLA associations seemed to be driven largely by CMV exposure. According to a later analysis, parvovirus B19, influenza, CMV and Epstein-Barr virus appeared linked to several top co-occurrence clusters. When HLA alleles, especially DR and DQ, strongly co-occurred, attributing TCR associations to individual alleles was difficult. In the study, approximately 150 TCR beta chains were listed as associated with cytomegalovirus. A cluster of highly shared sequence variants was judged likely to represent a technical artifact of the sequencing pipeline. Some IMGT-functional V segments, including TRBV6-2 and TRBV6-3, could not be distinguished by the 87-base-pair reads and were therefore excluded. Because some donors lacked HLA typing at each locus, the association tests relied only on the typed subset. Specific HLA alleles were associated with 15,000 to 20,000 TCR beta sequences at a false discovery rate of 0.05 in a later analysis. In a later analysis, HLA-associated TCR beta chains were found to be more clonally expanded and to have lower generation probabilities than equally common non-associated chains. In an earlier analysis of 587 of the donors, most TCR beta V segments appeared in productive rearrangements about 87% or about 30% of the time, broadly matching IMGT annotations. A further reported finding was that TCR beta sequences accurately predicted the HLA-A and HLA-B alleles for most subjects in the first cohort. According to a later analysis, TCR association rates differed among HLA loci, with DRB1 alleles showing the most associated TCRs and HLA-C alleles showing the fewest. An association between a missense DCLRE1C variant and V-gene and J-gene trimming of TCR beta chains was found in a later genetic analysis and replicated in an independent cohort. While some public TCRs were present in many individuals, most TCR sequences turned up only very rarely across donors. The presence/absence analyses assumed that sequencing depth was roughly uniform across donors, and that assumption may not be true. Cytomegalovirus status was reported to be diagnosed by the classifier with high specificity and sensitivity in both the original and validation cohorts. In vitro tests confirmed that a few of the cytomegalovirus-associated TCR beta chains recognize cytomegalovirus antigens. According to a later genetic analysis, donors in an Asian-associated ancestry cluster had fewer N-insertions in productive TCRs than the roughly 670-donor mean. It was suggested by the authors that the approach could potentially be generalized to other disease states and immunological phenotypes.

V is pruned by 4 bases and J by 2 bases, leaving 2 bases of the junction without a gene match. The CDR3 has 14 amino acids, counting the end cysteine and phenylalanine. Just CDR3 DNA is preserved here, 42 bases in frame from base 1. Sequences SNHLY (CDR1) and FYNNEI (CDR2) are obtained from the germline V gene. The library was built by means of the immunoSEQ multiplex PCR assay. The multiplex PCR relied on a mix of 60 forward primers for TCR Vbeta segments and 13 reverse primers for TCR Jbeta segments. The CDR3 region of rearranged TCR beta genes was amplified from genomic DNA with a multiplex PCR assay. The amplified TCR beta libraries were sequenced on the Illumina HiSeq System as 87-base-pair reads. The authors' analysis ran thus. A later analysis tallied 75 million to 85 million unique TCR beta chains across the 700 or so repertoires, and some 12 million of those chains were shared by two or more donors. Raw reads were error-corrected and collapsed into unique sequences by a nearest-neighbor algorithm in which closely related sequences were merged to remove PCR and sequencing errors. CDR3 sequences were aligned to IMGT reference sequences to assign V, D and J gene segments. For a sequence to be retained, at least a six-nucleotide match to both a V gene segment and a J gene segment was required. A rearrangement was called productive if the CDR3 had no stop codons and remained in frame with V and J, and every other rearrangement was called non-productive. CDR3 was defined by IMGT convention, running from the second conserved V-encoded cysteine to the conserved J-encoded phenylalanine. In an earlier analysis of more than 550 of the donors, sequences lacking an unambiguous match to a single V gene segment were excluded. In an earlier analysis of 587 of the donors, a V segment was called functional when productive rearrangements were above 56.7%, and segregating when the standard deviation between donors exceeded 5%. A statistical classification framework was built to diagnose cytomegalovirus status from the catalog of TCR beta chain sequences. In a later analysis, V and J genes were assigned by comparing TCR nucleotide sequences against IMGT/GENE-DB human TR gene sequences. Using the TCRdist pipeline, a later analysis assigned CDR3 sequences along with most-parsimonious VDJ recombination scenarios. In a later analysis, each TCR beta chain was defined by its CDR3 amino acid sequence together with its V-gene family, and reads lacking a unique V-gene family were excluded. A later analysis removed 500 to 600 highly shared, low-generation-probability nucleotide sequences to deal with suspected cross-contamination and a sequencing artifact. In a later analysis, a clonal expansion index for each public chain was calculated from normalized within-repertoire ranks of inferred template counts. In a later analysis, generation probabilities were computed using a VDJ recombination model fitted to out-of-frame rearrangements, and the results were checked against IGoR. A later analysis scored TCR-TCR, TCR-HLA and TCR-CMV co-occurrence with hypergeometric tests, applying a repertoire-size bias correction to TCR pairs. To estimate false discovery rates, a later analysis permuted the HLA or CMV assignments 20 times. In a later analysis, co-occurring TCRs were grouped using DBSCAN, and TCRdist sequence similarity was added for clustering within HLA-allele-positive subsets. Repertoires with fewer than 30,000 or more than 120,000 public chains, plus five repertoires with anomalous nucleotide sharing, were excluded from co-occurrence clustering. Entries here come from immuneACCESS through TCRdb and include only in-frame sequences with V and J called. Some clones fail to appear in such tables; in the studies checked, an unresolved V gene covers under half of the shortfall, and the cause of the remainder is unknown. V and J calls and clone size are given by that table; D and trimming were obtained from the DNA. A total of roughly 150,000 clones appear in this sample, 82% of them only once. Under 8.5% of the sample is in the top ten clones.

In total, roughly 710 healthy bone marrow donors made up the cohort. At the time of sampling, all cohort members were nominally healthy, though unrecorded immune exposures were likely present. The donor tested CMV seropositive, placing the donor among the approximately 290 seropositive members of the cohort. Each donor provided a peripheral blood sample, and peripheral blood mononuclear cells were used for TCR beta sequencing. The Qiagen DNeasy Blood Extraction Kit was used to extract genomic DNA from the blood cell samples. The sequenced material came from PBMCs. The sequence is built from TRBV2 and TRBJ2-3; TRBD1 matches 8 bases in the middle. This TCR derives from a woman aged 50 to 65 in good health and CMV-seropositive. The CDR3 is CASSVQGATDTQYF. The DNA sequence is TGTGCCAGCAGTGTCCAGGGGGCCACAGATACGCAGTATTTT.